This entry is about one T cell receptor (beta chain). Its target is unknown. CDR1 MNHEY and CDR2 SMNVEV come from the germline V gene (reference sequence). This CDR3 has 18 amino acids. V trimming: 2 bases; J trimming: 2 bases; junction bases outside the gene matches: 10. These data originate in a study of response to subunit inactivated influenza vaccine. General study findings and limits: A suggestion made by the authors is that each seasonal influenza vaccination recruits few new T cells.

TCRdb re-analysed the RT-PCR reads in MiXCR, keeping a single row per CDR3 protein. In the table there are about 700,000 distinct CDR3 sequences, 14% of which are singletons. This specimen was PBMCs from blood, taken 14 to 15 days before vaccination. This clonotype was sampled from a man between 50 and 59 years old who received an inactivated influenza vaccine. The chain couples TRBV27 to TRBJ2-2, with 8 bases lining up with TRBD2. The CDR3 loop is CASSLRNWRGENTGELFF. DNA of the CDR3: TGTGCCAGCAGTTTAAGGAACTGGCGGGGGGAAAACACCGGGGAGCTGTTTTTT.